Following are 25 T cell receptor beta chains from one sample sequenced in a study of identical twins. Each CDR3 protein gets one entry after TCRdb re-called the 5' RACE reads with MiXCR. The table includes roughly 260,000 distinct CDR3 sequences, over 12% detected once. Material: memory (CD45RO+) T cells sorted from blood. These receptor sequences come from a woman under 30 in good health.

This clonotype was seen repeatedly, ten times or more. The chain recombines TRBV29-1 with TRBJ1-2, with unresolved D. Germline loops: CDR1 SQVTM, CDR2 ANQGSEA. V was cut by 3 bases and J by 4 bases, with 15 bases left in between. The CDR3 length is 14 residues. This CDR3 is CSVERAFTVYGYTF. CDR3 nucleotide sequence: TGCAGCGTTGAGAGGGCTTTCACCGTCTATGGCTACACCTTC.

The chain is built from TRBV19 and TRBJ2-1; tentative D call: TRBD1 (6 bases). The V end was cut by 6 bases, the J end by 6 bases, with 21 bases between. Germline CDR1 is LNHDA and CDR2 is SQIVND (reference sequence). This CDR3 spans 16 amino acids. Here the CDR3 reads CASSCPGAVTGNEQFF. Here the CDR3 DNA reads TGTGCCAGTAGCTGCCCAGGGGCGGTAACTGGCAATGAGCAGTTCTTC.

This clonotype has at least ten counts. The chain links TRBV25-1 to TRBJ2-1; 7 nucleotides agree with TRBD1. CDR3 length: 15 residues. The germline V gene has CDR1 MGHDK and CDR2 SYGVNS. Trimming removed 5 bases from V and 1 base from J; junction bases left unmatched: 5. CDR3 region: CASSSHRGSYNEQFF. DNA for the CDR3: TGTGCCAGCAGTTCCCACAGGGGTTCCTACAATGAGCAGTTCTTC.

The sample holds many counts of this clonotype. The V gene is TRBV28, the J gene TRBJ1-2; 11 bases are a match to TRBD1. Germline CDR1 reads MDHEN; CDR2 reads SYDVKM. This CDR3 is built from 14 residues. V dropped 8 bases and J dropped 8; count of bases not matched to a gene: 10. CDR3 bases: TGTGCCAGCCACTCTTTAGGGGACAGGGGGGGCTACACCTTC. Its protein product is CASHSLGDRGGYTF.

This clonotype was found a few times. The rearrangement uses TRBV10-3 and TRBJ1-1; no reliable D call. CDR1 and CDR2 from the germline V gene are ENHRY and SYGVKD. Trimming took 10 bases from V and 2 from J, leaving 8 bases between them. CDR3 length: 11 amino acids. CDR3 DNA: TGTGCCACCCGGGAAAACACTGAAGCTTTCTTT. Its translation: CATRENTEAFF.

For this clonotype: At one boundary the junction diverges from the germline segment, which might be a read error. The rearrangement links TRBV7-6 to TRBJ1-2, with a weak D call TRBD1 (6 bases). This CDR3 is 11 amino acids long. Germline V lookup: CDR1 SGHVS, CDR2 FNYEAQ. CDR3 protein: CASSLANRVYF. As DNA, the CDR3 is TGTGCCAGCAGCTTAGCGAACAGGGTCTACTTC.

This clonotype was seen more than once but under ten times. The CDR3 loop is CASSLEPGGEAFF. Written as DNA, the CDR3 is TGTGCCAGCAGCTTAGAGCCCGGGGGTGAAGCTTTCTTT. J is TRBJ1-1 and V is TRBV11-2; a weak D match, TRBD1 (5 bases). The germline gives CDR1 SGHAT, CDR2 FQNNGV. Trimming pared 0 bases from V and 7 bases from J, leaving 9 bases between. The CDR3 covers 13 residues.

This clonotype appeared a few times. In DNA form, the CDR3 reads TGTGCCTGGAGTGGAGTGGCAGGAGACACCGGGGAGCTGTTTTTT. This sequence encodes CAWSGVAGDTGELFF. This chain joins TRBV30 and TRBJ2-2; D remains unclear. Germline V gene lookup returns CDR1 GTSNPN and CDR2 SVGIG (reference sequence). This CDR3 spans 15 amino acids. The ends were cut back, 1 base at V and 3 bases at J, with 12 bases in the middle.

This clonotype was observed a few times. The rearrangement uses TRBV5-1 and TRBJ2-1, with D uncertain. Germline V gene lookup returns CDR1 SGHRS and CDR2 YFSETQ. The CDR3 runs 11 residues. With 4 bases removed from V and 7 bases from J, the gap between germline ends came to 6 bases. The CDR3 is CASSAANEQFF. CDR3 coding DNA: TGCGCCAGCAGCGCGGCAAATGAGCAGTTCTTC.

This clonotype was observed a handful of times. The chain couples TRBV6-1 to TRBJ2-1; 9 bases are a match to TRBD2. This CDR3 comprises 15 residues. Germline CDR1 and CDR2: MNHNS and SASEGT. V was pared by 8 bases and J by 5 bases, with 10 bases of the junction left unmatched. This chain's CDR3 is CASWSGRPPNNEQFF. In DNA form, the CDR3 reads TGTGCCAGCTGGAGCGGGAGGCCACCCAACAATGAGCAGTTCTTC.

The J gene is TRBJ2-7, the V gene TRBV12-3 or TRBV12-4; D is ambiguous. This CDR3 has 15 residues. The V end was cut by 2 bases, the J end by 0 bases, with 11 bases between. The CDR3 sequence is CASSLRDSSSYEQYF. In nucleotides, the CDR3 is TGTGCCAGCAGTTTACGAGATTCGAGCTCCTACGAGCAGTACTTC.

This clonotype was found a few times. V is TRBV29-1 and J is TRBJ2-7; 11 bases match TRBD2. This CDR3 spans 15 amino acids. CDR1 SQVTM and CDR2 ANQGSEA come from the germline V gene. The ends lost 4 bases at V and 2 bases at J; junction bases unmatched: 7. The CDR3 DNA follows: TGCAGCGTTGGGCTAGCGGGAGGTCCAGCCTACGAGCAGTACTTC. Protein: CSVGLAGGPAYEQYF.

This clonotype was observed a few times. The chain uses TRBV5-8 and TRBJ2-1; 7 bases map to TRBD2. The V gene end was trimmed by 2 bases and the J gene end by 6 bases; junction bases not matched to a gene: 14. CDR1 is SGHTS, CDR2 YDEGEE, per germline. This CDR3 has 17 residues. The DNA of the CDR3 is TGTGCCAGCAGCTTTAGTCTAGCGGTGATTCCAGGCAATGAGCAGTTCTTC. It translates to CASSFSLAVIPGNEQFF.

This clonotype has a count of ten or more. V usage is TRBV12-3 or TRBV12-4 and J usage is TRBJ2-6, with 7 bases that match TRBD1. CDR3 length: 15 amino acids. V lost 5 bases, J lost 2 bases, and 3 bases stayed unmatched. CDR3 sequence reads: CASSPGTAGANVLTF. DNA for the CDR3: TGTGCCAGCAGTCCCGGGACAGCTGGGGCCAACGTCCTGACTTTC.

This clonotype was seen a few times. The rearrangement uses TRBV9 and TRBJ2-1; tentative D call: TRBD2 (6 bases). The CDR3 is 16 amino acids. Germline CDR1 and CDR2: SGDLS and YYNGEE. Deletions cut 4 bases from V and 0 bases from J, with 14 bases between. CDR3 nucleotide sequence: TGTGCCAGCAGCCTGGACTACCGAACCTCCTACAATGAGCAGTTCTTC. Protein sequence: CASSLDYRTSYNEQFF.

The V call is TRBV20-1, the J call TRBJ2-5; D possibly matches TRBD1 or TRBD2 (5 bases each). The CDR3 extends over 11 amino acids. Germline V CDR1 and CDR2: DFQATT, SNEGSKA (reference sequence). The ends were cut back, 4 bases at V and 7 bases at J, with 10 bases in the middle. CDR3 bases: TGCAGTGCTACCTCTGGGGGGACCCAGTACTTC. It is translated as CSATSGGTQYF.

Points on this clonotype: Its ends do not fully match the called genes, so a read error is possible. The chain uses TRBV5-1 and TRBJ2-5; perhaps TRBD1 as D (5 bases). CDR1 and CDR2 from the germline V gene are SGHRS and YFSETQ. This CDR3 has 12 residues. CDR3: CASSFGAETKYF. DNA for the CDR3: TGCGCCAGCAGCTTTGGGGCAGAGACCAAGTACTTC.

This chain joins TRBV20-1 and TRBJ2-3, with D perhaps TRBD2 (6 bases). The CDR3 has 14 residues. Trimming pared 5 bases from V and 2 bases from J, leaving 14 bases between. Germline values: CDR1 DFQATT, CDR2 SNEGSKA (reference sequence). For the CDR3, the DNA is TGCAGTGCTGGTTTAGCGGTCCTCACAGATACGCAGTATTTT. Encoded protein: CSAGLAVLTDTQYF.

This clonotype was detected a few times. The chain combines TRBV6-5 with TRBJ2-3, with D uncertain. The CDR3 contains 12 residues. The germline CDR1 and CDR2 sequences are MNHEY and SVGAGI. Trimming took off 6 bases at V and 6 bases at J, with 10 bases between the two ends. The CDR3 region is CASSQTGDTQYF. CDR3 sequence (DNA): TGTGCCAGCAGCCAAACCGGTGATACGCAGTATTTT.

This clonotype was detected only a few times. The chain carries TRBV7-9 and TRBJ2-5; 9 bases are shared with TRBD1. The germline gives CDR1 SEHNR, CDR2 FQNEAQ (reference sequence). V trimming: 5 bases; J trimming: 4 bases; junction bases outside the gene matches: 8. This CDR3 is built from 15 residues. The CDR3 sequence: CASSPGTGRGETQYF. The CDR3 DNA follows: TGTGCCAGCAGCCCCGGGACAGGGAGGGGAGAGACCCAGTACTTC.

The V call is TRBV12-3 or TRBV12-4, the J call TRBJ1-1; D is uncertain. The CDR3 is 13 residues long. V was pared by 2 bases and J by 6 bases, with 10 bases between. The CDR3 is CASSLRVLAEAFF. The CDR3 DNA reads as TGTGCCAGCAGTTTAAGGGTGCTTGCTGAAGCTTTCTTT.

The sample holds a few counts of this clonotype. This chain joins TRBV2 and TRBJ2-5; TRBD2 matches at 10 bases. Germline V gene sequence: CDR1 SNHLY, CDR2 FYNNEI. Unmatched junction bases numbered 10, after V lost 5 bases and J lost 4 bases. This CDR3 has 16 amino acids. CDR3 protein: CASSSSSSGGRETQYF. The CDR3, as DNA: TGTGCCAGCAGTTCCTCGAGTAGCGGGGGGCGAGAGACCCAGTACTTC.

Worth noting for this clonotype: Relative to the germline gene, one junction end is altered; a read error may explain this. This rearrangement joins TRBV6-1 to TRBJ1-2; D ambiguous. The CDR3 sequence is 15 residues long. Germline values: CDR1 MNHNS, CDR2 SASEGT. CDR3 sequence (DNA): TGTGCCAGTAGTGAAGTCGCTGGGGTGGGCCACCTGAGAACCTTC. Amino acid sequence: CASSEVAGVGHLRTF.

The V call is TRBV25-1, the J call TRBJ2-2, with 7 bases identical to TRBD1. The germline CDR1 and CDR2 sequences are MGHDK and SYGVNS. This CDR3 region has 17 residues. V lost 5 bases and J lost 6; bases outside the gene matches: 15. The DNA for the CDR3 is TGTGCCAGCAGTTTCAGGGGGACCGGGTTCAAGGCCGGGGAGCTGTTTTTT. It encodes CASSFRGTGFKAGELFF.

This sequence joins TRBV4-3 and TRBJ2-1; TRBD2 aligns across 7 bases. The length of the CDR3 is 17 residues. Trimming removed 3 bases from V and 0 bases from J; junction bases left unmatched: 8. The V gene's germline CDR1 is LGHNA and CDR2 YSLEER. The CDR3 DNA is TGCGCCAGCAGCCACCGGGGGGAGGTAGCCTCCTACAATGAGCAGTTCTTC. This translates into CASSHRGEVASYNEQFF.